A single sample gave rise to the 23 T cell receptor beta chains below, sequenced in a study of blood T cell repertoires in COVID-19. TCRdb keeps only in-frame clones here, not all; method: immunoSEQ multiplex PCR. This repertoire shows a few hundred thousand clones, 75% to 90% found once; its top ten account for roughly 4.5%. Sequenced input: peripheral blood. The receptors were sampled from a woman aged 40 to 49 who had recovered from COVID-19.

V is TRBV9 and J is TRBJ2-1; 11 bases match TRBD2. Germline assignment: CDR1 SGDLS and CDR2 YYNGEE. CDR3 length equals 16 residues. The trim removed 0 bases at V and 7 bases at J, leaving 6 bases unmatched. For the CDR3, the DNA is TGTGCCAGCAGCGTAGCAATTTCTAGCGGGGGGAATGAGCAGTTCTTC. Amino acid sequence: CASSVAISSGGNEQFF.

CDR3 protein: CASSLNRGTSTDTQYF. In nucleotides, the CDR3 is TGTGCCAGCAGCTTGAATCGGGGAACTAGCACAGATACGCAGTATTTT. The V and J genes are TRBV5-6 and TRBJ2-3, with TRBD2 as a possible D gene (5 bases). Germline V gives CDR1 SGHDT, CDR2 YYEEEE. CDR3 length equals 16 residues. The V end lost 1 base, the J end lost 0 bases, and 12 bases lay between the germline ends.

The chain carries TRBV11-3 and TRBJ2-1; 8 nucleotides match TRBD2. There are 13 residues in the CDR3. V shed 5 bases, J shed 10 bases, and the junction held 7 bases outside the gene matches. From germline, CDR1 is SGHNT and CDR2 YENEEA. Written as DNA, the CDR3 is TGTGCCAGCAGCCCAAAGACTAGCGACGAGCAGTTCTTC. Translation: CASSPKTSDEQFF.

The rearrangement uses TRBV10-3 and TRBJ1-5; D is ambiguous. This CDR3 contains 15 residues. V was pared by 0 bases and J by 4 bases, with 10 bases between. Germline-derived CDR1 and CDR2 are ENHRY and SYGVKD. This CDR3 reads CAISESEVRNQPQHF. Written as DNA, the CDR3 is TGTGCCATCAGTGAGTCGGAGGTTCGAAATCAGCCCCAGCATTTT.

The chain carries TRBV6-2 or TRBV6-3 and TRBJ2-3; perhaps TRBD2 as D (5 bases). CDR3 length equals 12 residues. The V and J ends lost 3 bases and 14 bases respectively, with 15 bases between them. The germline gives CDR1 MNHEY, CDR2 SVGEGT. The DNA of the CDR3 is TGTGCCAGCAGTTATCAACCGGGGTCGGGGTATTTT. Translating it yields CASSYQPGSGYF.

The sample holds one count of this clone. The genes are TRBV5-4 and TRBJ2-5; the D is unclear. V dropped 0 bases and J dropped 1 base, with 13 bases sitting between them. The V gene's germline CDR1 is SGHNT and CDR2 YYREEE (reference sequence). The CDR3 loop spans 16 amino acids. The CDR3 loop is CASSLGPSNPQETQYF. The CDR3 nucleotides read TGTGCCAGCAGCTTGGGGCCGTCCAATCCCCAAGAGACCCAGTACTTC.

The gene calls are TRBV7-9 and TRBJ1-2, with D possibly being TRBD1 (6 bases). The germline gives CDR1 SEHNR, CDR2 FQNEAQ (reference sequence). Trimming pared 1 base from V and 4 bases from J, leaving 16 bases between. CDR3 length: 16 residues. In DNA, the CDR3 is TGTGCCAGCAGCTTAGTTTCGGTCAGGGGTGGCTATGGCTACACCTTC. It codes for CASSLVSVRGGYGYTF.

This clone turned up a few times. The chain couples TRBV27 to TRBJ2-2; unclear D gene. The CDR3 is 17 amino acids. Trimming cost V 5 bases and J 0 bases, with 16 bases left between them. Germline CDR1 MNHEY, CDR2 SMNVEV (reference sequence). CDR3: CASSPQHTRTNTGELFF. The CDR3 coding sequence is TGTGCCAGCAGTCCCCAACACACACGAACGAACACCGGGGAGCTGTTTTTT.

The gene calls are TRBV6-5 and TRBJ2-3, with TRBD1 identical over 7 bases. The germline V gene encodes CDR1 MNHEY and CDR2 SVGAGI. V trimming: 10 bases; J trimming: 6 bases; junction bases outside the gene matches: 13. CDR3 length: 14 amino acids. CDR3 residues: CAISSAGGRDTQYF. CDR3 DNA: TGTGCCATAAGCAGCGCAGGGGGTAGGGATACGCAGTATTTT.

The chain carries TRBV19 and TRBJ1-5; 7 nucleotides match TRBD1. The germline V gene encodes CDR1 LNHDA and CDR2 SQIVND (reference sequence). This CDR3 is built from 16 residues. V was pared by 2 bases and J by 1 base, with 5 bases of the junction left unmatched. The CDR3 sequence: CASSIIGDSSNQPQHF. In DNA form, the CDR3 reads TGTGCCAGTAGTATAATCGGGGACAGCAGCAATCAGCCCCAGCATTTT.

The chain joins TRBV10-3 to TRBJ1-2, with 7 positions matching TRBD1. CDR1 is ENHRY and CDR2 is SYGVKD in the germline V gene. CDR3 size: 14 residues. V shed 4 bases, J shed 2 bases, and the junction held 4 bases outside the gene matches. The DNA for the CDR3 is TGTGCCATCAGTGCCCCGGACAGGAACTATGGCTACACCTTC. Translation gives CAISAPDRNYGYTF.

This rearrangement joins TRBV11-2 to TRBJ2-7; tentatively, D is TRBD1 (6 bases). V lost 6 bases and J 6 bases, leaving 18 bases between the germline ends. Per germline, CDR1 SGHAT and CDR2 FQNNGV. There are 14 residues in the CDR3. CDR3 nucleotide sequence: TGTGCCAGCAGTCGACCCGGACAGCAGGGCGAGCAGTACTTC. Its translation is CASSRPGQQGEQYF. Full variable domain (rest looked up from reference TRBV11-2 and TRBJ2-7): EAGVAQSPRYKIIEKRQSVAFWCNPISGHATLYWYQQILGQGPKLLIQFQNNGVVDDSQLPKDRFSAERLKGVDSTLKIQPAKLEDSAVYLCASSRPGQQGEQYFGPGTRLTVT.

The gene calls are TRBV19 and TRBJ1-1; the D gene is possibly TRBD1 (5 bases). Germline V gene data show CDR1 as LNHDA and CDR2 as SQIVND (reference sequence). Trimming left V 6 bases short and J 5 bases short, with 16 bases between. The CDR3 is made up of 14 amino acids. The CDR3 nucleotides are TGTGCCAGTAGCCTAGTGCTAGGGGTTACTGAAGCTTTCTTT. Its translation: CASSLVLGVTEAFF.

In this sample, this clone turned up once. This chain connects TRBV4-3 to TRBJ1-2, with TRBD1 as a possible D gene (6 bases). V gave up 4 bases and J gave up 7 bases, with 22 bases separating them. CDR1 and CDR2 (germline): LGHNA, YSLEER. CDR3 length equals 16 residues. Here the CDR3 DNA reads TGCGCCAGCAGCCGGGCGTCGGCAGGGGACATCGGTGGCTACACCTTC. Encoded protein: CASSRASAGDIGGYTF.

This clone was observed a handful of times. This chain joins TRBV3-1 (or the pseudogene TRBV3-2) and TRBJ1-1; 7 nucleotides align to TRBD1. The germline V gene has CDR1 LGHDT and CDR2 YNNKEL (reference sequence). The J segment lost 3 bases and the V segment lost 2 bases, leaving 0 bases of the junction unmatched. The length of the CDR3 is 13 residues. The DNA of the CDR3 is TGTGCCAGCAGCCAACAGGGGGACACTGAAGCTTTCTTT. Translation gives CASSQQGDTEAFF.

This clone was seen a single time. V usage is TRBV3-1 (or the pseudogene TRBV3-2) and J usage is TRBJ2-5; TRBD2 aligns across 8 bases. Germline lookup yields CDR1 LGHDT and CDR2 YNNKEL (reference sequence). The CDR3 loop spans 16 amino acids. Unmatched junction bases numbered 8, after V lost 0 bases and J lost 5 bases. CDR3: CASSQDLAGNGETQYF. Here the CDR3 DNA reads TGTGCCAGCAGCCAAGATCTAGCGGGCAACGGCGAGACCCAGTACTTC.

The V call is TRBV4-3, the J call TRBJ2-2, with 7 bases identical to TRBD2. The trim removed 0 bases at V and 6 bases at J, leaving 10 bases unmatched. The CDR3 runs 17 residues. Germline V gene lookup returns CDR1 LGHNA and CDR2 YSLEER. The CDR3 protein is CASSQDLGLGEAGELFF. The CDR3 bases are TGCGCCAGCAGCCAAGATCTCGGACTAGGAGAGGCCGGGGAGCTGTTTTTT.

The chain couples TRBV28 to TRBJ1-5; TRBD1 is a possible D gene (6 bases). With 6 bases removed from V and 3 bases from J, the gap between germline ends came to 12 bases. Germline CDR1 and CDR2: MDHEN and SYDVKM. CDR3 length: 14 residues. The CDR3 DNA follows: TGTGCCAGCAGCCAAGACAGGTTCAATCAGCCCCAGCATTTT. Translation: CASSQDRFNQPQHF.

The chain links TRBV7-5 to TRBJ2-1; the D call TRBD1 from the table was never checked on the DNA. TRBV7-5 is listed as a pseudogene. CDR3 size: 16 residues. This chain's CDR3 is CVRSLAGQIFLSEQFF. CDR3 DNA sequence: TGTGTCAGAAGCTTAGCGGGACAAATCTTCTTAAGTGAGCAGTTCTTC.

The rearrangement uses TRBV6-5 and TRBJ1-2; 9 nucleotides agree with TRBD1. CDR1 is MNHEY, CDR2 SVGAGI, per germline. The length of the CDR3 is 15 residues. V lost 7 bases, J lost 7 bases, and 13 bases stayed unmatched. CDR3 sequence: CASTPTGTGSFGYTF. CDR3 nucleotide sequence: TGTGCCAGCACCCCAACCGGGACAGGGTCATTTGGCTACACCTTC.

The CDR3, as DNA: TGTGCGTCGCGGAGCTCCTACAATGAGCAGTTCTTC. Encoded protein: CASRSSYNEQFF. This rearrangement joins TRBV19 to TRBJ2-1; D remains unclear. The CDR3 is 12 residues long. Germline CDR1 and CDR2: LNHDA and SQIVND (reference sequence).

This clone was observed a single time. The chain employs TRBV7-9 and TRBJ2-2, with a tentative D call TRBD2 (6 bases). The CDR3 has 15 residues. Germline V gene sequence: CDR1 SEHNR, CDR2 FQNEAQ (reference sequence). The V end was cut by 3 bases, the J end by 7 bases, with 15 bases between. In nucleotides, the CDR3 is TGTGCCAGCAGCTTTATGGAGGGCCTGGGCGGGGAGCTGTTTTTT. Its protein is CASSFMEGLGGELFF. The full variable domain, with the rest looked up from reference TRBV7-9 and TRBJ2-2, is DTGVSQNPRHKITKRGQNVTFRCDPISEHNRLYWYRQTLGQGPEFLTYFQNEAQLEKSRLLSDRFSAERPKGSFSTLEIQRTEQGDSAMYLCASSFMEGLGGELFFGEGSRLTVL.

This chain connects TRBV19 to TRBJ2-2; 9 nucleotides match TRBD2. Germline V CDR1 and CDR2: LNHDA, SQIVND (reference sequence). CDR3 size: 14 residues. The ends lost 5 bases at V and 4 bases at J; junction bases unmatched: 2. The CDR3 sequence is CASSDSGGTGELFF. The CDR3 DNA is TGTGCCAGTAGTGATAGCGGGGGCACCGGGGAGCTGTTTTTT.